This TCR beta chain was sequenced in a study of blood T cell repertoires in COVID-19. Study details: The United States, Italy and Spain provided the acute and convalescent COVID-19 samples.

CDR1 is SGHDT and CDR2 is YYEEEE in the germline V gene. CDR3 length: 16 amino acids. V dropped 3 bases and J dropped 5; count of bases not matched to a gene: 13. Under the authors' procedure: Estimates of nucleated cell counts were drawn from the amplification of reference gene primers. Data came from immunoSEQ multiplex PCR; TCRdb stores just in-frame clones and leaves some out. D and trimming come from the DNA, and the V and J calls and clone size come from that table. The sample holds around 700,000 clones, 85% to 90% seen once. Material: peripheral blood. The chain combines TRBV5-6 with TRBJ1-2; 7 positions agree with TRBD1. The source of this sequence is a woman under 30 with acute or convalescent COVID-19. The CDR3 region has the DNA TGTGCCAGCAGCTCGGTCCAGGACAGGTTTCGTTATGGCTACACCTTC. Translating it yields CASSSVQDRFRYGYTF.